The sequence of this T cell receptor beta chain was determined in a study of CD8 T cells in ankylosing spondylitis. Study-wide results and limits: Seemingly characteristic of ankylosing spondylitis blood was a TCR beta motif consisting of eight highly homologous variants.

TCRdb ran MiXCR on the 5' RACE reads and lists one entry per CDR3 protein. This table holds fewer than 350,000 distinct CDR3 sequences, under 14% found once. Looked up from germline, CDR1 is MDHEN and CDR2 is SYDVKM. The CDR3 runs to 15 residues. Notes on this clonotype: Its antigen is not identified. Just one base apart from a much larger clone, this may be a read error.

The source is a female donor with ankylosing spondylitis or in good health (not recorded which). This chain uses TRBV28 with TRBJ2-2, with 11 positions matching TRBD2. Specimen: blood, either unsorted or a sorted T cell fraction (not recorded which). The CDR3 loop is CASGLAGSNTGGLFF. The CDR3 coding sequence is TGTGCCAGTGGACTAGCGGGTTCGAACACCGGGGGGCTGTTTTTT.